Presented here are 27 T cell receptor beta chains from one specimen sequenced in a study of cytomegalovirus exposure and HLA in healthy donors. Amplification used 60 Vbeta primers and 13 Jbeta primers. The assay was immunoSEQ multiplex PCR, and TCRdb's table has in-frame clones only and misses some. The sample includes 90,000 to 130,000 clones, around 64% of them seen just once. What was sequenced was PBMCs. These receptors were taken from a woman aged 30 to 39 in good health and CMV-seronegative.

This sequence joins TRBV2 and TRBJ1-1; D is unresolved. Trimming cost V 6 bases and J 0 bases, with 17 bases left between them. Germline CDR1 is SNHLY and CDR2 is FYNNEI. The CDR3 spans 16 residues. The CDR3 coding sequence is TGTGCCAGCAGAACAACAAGAACGGGAATGAACACTGAAGCTTTCTTT. Its protein product is CASRTTRTGMNTEAFF.

V usage is TRBV28 and J usage is TRBJ2-1, with TRBD2 matching 14 bases. V lost 7 bases to trimming and J lost 8 bases; unmatched junction nucleotides: 7. Germline V gene sequence: CDR1 MDHEN, CDR2 SYDVKM. The CDR3 spans 15 residues. CDR3 residues: CASKTRTSGRYEQFF. The DNA for the CDR3 is TGTGCCAGCAAGACCAGGACTAGCGGGAGGTATGAGCAGTTCTTC.

This clone was detected only once. The V call is TRBV5-4, the J call TRBJ2-7; the D gene is possibly TRBD2 (6 bases). Per germline, CDR1 SGHNT and CDR2 YYREEE (reference sequence). The ends were cut back, 3 bases at V and 2 bases at J, with 12 bases in the middle. This CDR3 has 14 amino acids. The CDR3 is CASSSGVGAYEQYF. CDR3 DNA: TGTGCCAGCAGCTCGGGAGTGGGCGCCTACGAGCAGTACTTC.

This chain joins TRBV28 and TRBJ1-1; D gene unclear. The CDR3 totals 13 residues. The germline V gene encodes CDR1 MDHEN and CDR2 SYDVKM. Trimming took 4 bases from V and 10 from J, leaving 16 bases between them. The CDR3 loop is CASSSGSPSRAFF. Written as DNA, the CDR3 is TGTGCCAGCAGTTCGGGGTCACCATCCCGAGCTTTCTTT.

This clone was counted a few times. V and J are TRBV28 and TRBJ2-7; 9 nucleotides line up with TRBD1. J was trimmed by 2 bases and V by 4 bases; bases with no gene match: 9. CDR1 is MDHEN and CDR2 is SYDVKM in the germline V gene. CDR3 length: 16 amino acids. The CDR3 is CASSSSPGQGAYEQYF. The CDR3 nucleotides read TGTGCCAGCAGTTCCTCCCCGGGACAGGGCGCCTACGAGCAGTACTTC.

This clone was detected only a few times. This sequence joins TRBV6-1 and TRBJ1-1; D may be TRBD1 (6 bases). The CDR3 covers 16 residues. Germline-derived CDR1 and CDR2 are MNHNS and SASEGT. V was cut by 0 bases and J by 0 bases, with 11 bases left in between. CDR3 coding DNA: TGTGCCAGCAGTGAAGCGGGGGGGCTCATGAACACTGAAGCTTTCTTT. As protein: CASSEAGGLMNTEAFF.

This clone was seen a few times. The chain uses TRBV6-1 and TRBJ1-4; possibly TRBD1 for D (6 bases). V was cut by 3 bases and J by 7 bases, with 24 bases left in between. The CDR3 is made up of 18 amino acids. Looked up from germline, CDR1 is MNHNS and CDR2 is SASEGT. This CDR3 is CASSDQQGVAGYSEKLFF. CDR3 coding DNA: TGTGCCAGCAGTGATCAACAGGGAGTAGCAGGCTATAGTGAAAAACTGTTTTTT.

The genes are TRBV2 and TRBJ2-7; maybe TRBD1 (6 bases). The V end was cut by 8 bases, the J end by 2 bases, with 7 bases between. The CDR3 extends over 11 amino acids. Germline V gene sequence: CDR1 SNHLY, CDR2 FYNNEI. The CDR3 loop is CASHRAYEQYF. Here the CDR3 DNA reads TGTGCCAGCCACAGGGCCTACGAGCAGTACTTC.

V is TRBV18 and J is TRBJ1-1; D remains unclear. The CDR3 is made up of 15 amino acids. The ends were cut back, 0 bases at V and 1 base at J, with 9 bases in the middle. The germline gives CDR1 KGHSH, CDR2 LQKENI. CDR3 in amino acids: CASSPPAGKNTEAFF. CDR3 nucleotide sequence: TGTGCCAGCTCACCACCGGCAGGAAAGAACACTGAAGCTTTCTTT.

This chain links TRBV7-2 with TRBJ2-7, with 13 bases that match TRBD2. This CDR3 is 15 amino acids long. The germline V gene encodes CDR1 SGHTA and CDR2 FQGNSA. V lost 5 bases and J lost 4; bases outside the gene matches: 5. CDR3 region: CASSQWTSGSYEQYF. CDR3 DNA: TGTGCCAGCAGCCAATGGACTAGCGGGAGTTACGAGCAGTACTTC.

This clone was observed a handful of times. This chain joins TRBV18 and TRBJ1-5, with TRBD1 as a possible D gene (5 bases). Trimming removed 5 bases at V and 5 bases at J, with 10 bases between. The CDR3 extends over 13 amino acids. In germline, CDR1 is KGHSH, CDR2 LQKENI. CDR3 loop: CASSDSSHQPQHF. In DNA form, the CDR3 reads TGTGCCAGCTCAGACAGCTCACATCAGCCCCAGCATTTT. Complete variable domain (other parts from reference TRBV18 and TRBJ1-5): NAGVMQNPRHLVRRRGQEARLRCSPMKGHSHVYWYRQLPEEGLKFMVYLQKENIIDESGMPKERFSAEFPKEGPSILRIQQVVRGDSAAYFCASSDSSHQPQHFGDGTRLSIL.

J is TRBJ2-6 and V is TRBV19, with D possibly TRBD2 on 7 matching bases. The CDR3 is made up of 16 amino acids. CDR1 is LNHDA and CDR2 is SQIVND in the germline V gene (reference sequence). Trimming cost V 5 bases and J 2 bases, with 13 bases left between them. CDR3 nucleotides: TGTGCCAGTAGTCCCATAGGGGGGGCTGGGGCCAACGTCCTGACTTTC. This gives the protein CASSPIGGAGANVLTF.

J is TRBJ2-5 and V is TRBV7-8; no reliable D call. Per germline, CDR1 SGHVS and CDR2 FQNEAQ. CDR3 length equals 14 residues. Trimming stripped 1 base from V and 1 base from J, with 7 bases between. DNA of the CDR3: TGTGCCAGCAGCTTAGTAGCTAGCCAAGAGACCCAGTACTTC. The encoded protein is CASSLVASQETQYF.

The chain combines TRBV2 with TRBJ2-5; 15 bases are shared with TRBD2. The CDR3 extends over 17 amino acids. The junction had 9 bases not matched to a gene; V was cut back by 6 bases and J by 4 bases. Germline V gene lookup returns CDR1 SNHLY and CDR2 FYNNEI. CDR3 coding DNA: TGTGCCAGCAGATGGACTAGCGGGAGGGCATTGGGAGAGACCCAGTACTTC. Translated: CASRWTSGRALGETQYF.

The chain employs TRBV6-1 and TRBJ1-5, with TRBD1 as a possible D gene (6 bases). This CDR3 has 15 amino acids. The V gene lost 6 bases and the J gene lost 1 base, with 13 bases spanning the gap. Germline loops: CDR1 MNHNS, CDR2 SASEGT. CDR3 residues: CASRTGTVSNQPQHF. As DNA, the CDR3 is TGTGCCAGCAGGACAGGTACGGTGAGCAATCAGCCCCAGCATTTT.

The table lists this clone with a count of one. This chain connects TRBV7-2 to TRBJ1-5; D perhaps matches TRBD1 (5 bases). Germline CDR1 reads SGHTA; CDR2 reads FQGNSA. Trimming left V 1 base short and J 5 bases short, with 6 bases between. This CDR3 contains 13 residues. The CDR3 bases are TGTGCCAGCAGCTTAGGCAGGGATCAGCCCCAGCATTTT. This sequence encodes CASSLGRDQPQHF.

The chain employs TRBV18 and TRBJ1-2; TRBD1 might be the D (6 bases). Germline lookup yields CDR1 KGHSH and CDR2 LQKENI. The V and J ends lost 3 bases and 2 bases respectively, with 13 bases between them. This CDR3 region has 15 residues. CDR3 amino acids: CASSPQRTENYGYTF. The CDR3 DNA sequence: TGTGCCAGCTCACCGCAGAGGACAGAGAACTATGGCTACACCTTC.

In this sample, this clone turned up once. The chain couples TRBV2 to TRBJ2-7; 7 nucleotides agree with TRBD2. CDR3 length: 15 amino acids. Germline V gene lookup returns CDR1 SNHLY and CDR2 FYNNEI. V dropped 4 bases and J dropped 6; count of bases not matched to a gene: 12. CDR3 sequence reads: CASSGGGSNGGEQYF. DNA for the CDR3: TGTGCCAGCAGTGGGGGCGGGAGCAACGGGGGCGAGCAGTACTTC. The full variable domain, rest sourced from reference TRBV2 and TRBJ2-7, is EPEVTQTPSHQVTQMGQEVILRCVPISNHLYFYWYRQILGQKVEFLVSFYNNEISEKSEIFDDQFSVERPDGSNFTLKIRSTKLEDSAMYFCASSGGGSNGGEQYFGPGTRLTVT.

The genes are TRBV28 and TRBJ2-7; 7 bases line up with TRBD2. V lost 10 bases and J lost 3; bases outside the gene matches: 9. Germline V gene lookup returns CDR1 MDHEN and CDR2 SYDVKM. The CDR3 runs 13 residues. The chain's CDR3 is CATDGTTDYEQYF. The CDR3 DNA is TGTGCCACCGACGGGACTACCGACTACGAGCAGTACTTC. The full variable domain, with the rest looked up from reference TRBV28 and TRBJ2-7, is DVKVTQSSRYLVKRTGEKVFLECVQDMDHENMFWYRQDPGLGLRLIYFSYDVKMKEKGDIPEGYSVSREKKERFSLILESASTNQTSMYLCATDGTTDYEQYFGPGTRLTVT.

This clone occurred a few times. The chain is built from TRBV19 and TRBJ2-3; maybe TRBD1 (6 bases). Germline V gene lookup returns CDR1 LNHDA and CDR2 SQIVND (reference sequence). V was trimmed by 8 bases and J by 4 bases, leaving 13 bases between them. The CDR3 loop spans 13 amino acids. The CDR3 sequence is CASGPGVADTQYF. CDR3 sequence (DNA): TGTGCCAGTGGACCAGGGGTAGCAGATACGCAGTATTTT.

The table lists this clone with a few counts. This chain joins TRBV6-6 and TRBJ1-1; possible D gene TRBD1, 5 bases. The CDR3 contains 13 residues. V gave up 6 bases and J gave up 1 base, with 9 bases separating them. Germline values: CDR1 MNHNY, CDR2 SVGAGI (reference sequence). CDR3: CASSSTENTEAFF. In DNA, the CDR3 is TGTGCCAGCAGCTCGACAGAGAACACTGAAGCTTTCTTT.

The chain couples TRBV5-3 to TRBJ1-5, with D possibly TRBD1 on 6 matching bases. TRBV5-3 counts as an open reading frame of uncertain function. Trimming cost V 0 bases and J 2 bases, with 12 bases left between them. The CDR3 contains 16 residues. CDR3 sequence: CARSLEQGLGNQPQHF. In DNA, the CDR3 is TGTGCCAGAAGCTTGGAACAGGGTTTGGGCAATCAGCCCCAGCATTTT.

The J gene is TRBJ2-7, the V gene TRBV27; 14 nucleotides agree with TRBD2. Germline V gene data show CDR1 as MNHEY and CDR2 as SMNVEV (reference sequence). The CDR3 totals 18 residues. The J segment lost 0 bases and the V segment lost 5 bases, leaving 9 bases of the junction unmatched. The CDR3 region has the DNA TGTGCCAGCAGTAGGCGAGGGACTAGCGGGGGCAGCTCCTACGAGCAGTACTTC. It yields the protein CASSRRGTSGGSSYEQYF.

The chain couples TRBV9 to TRBJ1-1; possible D gene TRBD1, 6 bases. This CDR3 region has 17 residues. Trimming stripped 3 bases from V and 0 bases from J, with 18 bases between. Germline assignment: CDR1 SGDLS and CDR2 YYNGEE. The CDR3 bases are TGTGCCAGCAGCGGCCGTGGGGGGGCCGGCATGAACACTGAAGCTTTCTTT. Protein sequence: CASSGRGGAGMNTEAFF.

V usage is TRBV19 and J usage is TRBJ1-2, with D tentatively TRBD1 (5 bases). Germline CDR1 is LNHDA and CDR2 is SQIVND (reference sequence). Trimming stripped 5 bases from V and 3 bases from J, with 16 bases between. CDR3 size: 15 residues. The CDR3 DNA follows: TGTGCCAGTAGTCCAGTCACAGGCGGCTACTATGGCTACACCTTC. It translates to CASSPVTGGYYGYTF.

The chain recombines TRBV4-1 with TRBJ1-2; D unclear. Per germline, CDR1 MGHRA and CDR2 YSYEKL. The CDR3 covers 14 residues. The V gene lost 0 bases and the J gene lost 4 bases, with 9 bases spanning the gap. The CDR3 region has the DNA TGCGCCAGCAGCCAAGATAGCCGATTCTATGGCTACACCTTC. This sequence encodes CASSQDSRFYGYTF.

The rearrangement joins TRBV7-2 to TRBJ2-3; D unclear. Germline values: CDR1 SGHTA, CDR2 FQGNSA. The CDR3 consists of 11 residues. V lost 6 bases and J lost 8, with 9 bases in between. The CDR3 DNA reads as TGTGCCAGCAGGATCAAGAGTACGCAGTATTTT. It is translated as CASRIKSTQYF.